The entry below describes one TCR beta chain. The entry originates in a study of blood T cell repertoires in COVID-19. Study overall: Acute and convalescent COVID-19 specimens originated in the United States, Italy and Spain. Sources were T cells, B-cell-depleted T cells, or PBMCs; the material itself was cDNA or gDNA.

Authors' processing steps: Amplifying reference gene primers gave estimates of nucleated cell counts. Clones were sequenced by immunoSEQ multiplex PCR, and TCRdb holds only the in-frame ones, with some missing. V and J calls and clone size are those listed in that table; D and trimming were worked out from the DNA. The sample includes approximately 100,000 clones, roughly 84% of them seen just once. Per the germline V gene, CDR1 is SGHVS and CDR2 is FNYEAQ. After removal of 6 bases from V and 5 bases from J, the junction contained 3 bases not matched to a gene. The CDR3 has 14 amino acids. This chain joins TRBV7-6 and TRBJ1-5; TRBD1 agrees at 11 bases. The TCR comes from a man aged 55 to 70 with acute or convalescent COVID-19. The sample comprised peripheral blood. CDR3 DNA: TGTGCCAGCAGTCCGGGACAGGGGGATCAGCCCCAGCATTTT. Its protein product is CASSPGQGDQPQHF.